This T cell receptor beta chain was identified during a study of blood T cell repertoires in COVID-19 (dated by TCRdb to the early 2020s). Regarding the research as a whole: Samples from collaborators originated in the United States, Italy and Spain and spanned both the acute and convalescent phases of COVID-19. The material from the prospective study consisted of cDNA or gDNA derived from T cells, B-cell-depleted T cells, or PBMCs. Subjects who had been exposed to COVID-19, were actively infected with it, or had recovered from it provided the deeply sampled blood TCRbeta repertoires that made up the dataset. The repertoires were released in a freely available public database intended as a resource for research on the immune response to SARS-CoV-2. The samples were drawn from two sources: the first 160 participants of the ongoing ImmuneRACE study, and 1,254 subjects contributed by 6 global collaborators. A de-identified subject ID, COVID-19 status, age in years and sex were almost always included in the sample metadata. HLA class I and class II types, where available, came from metadata supplied by the sample provider rather than from assay-based typing.

Trimming takes 1 base from V and 4 bases from J, and the germline ends sit 15 bases apart. The germline V gene sets CDR1 to SGHRS and CDR2 to YFSETQ. From the cysteine through the phenylalanine, the CDR3 covers 16 amino acids. The read is trimmed to its CDR3 DNA, 48 bases read in frame from base 1. In the case of this clone: Its antigen is unknown. Base-call qualities are not available, and no considerably larger clone is one nucleotide away.

TCRbeta CDR3 regions were amplified from genomic DNA using the immunoSEQ Assay, a bias-controlled multiplex PCR. As for the original processing: Nucleated cell counts per sample were estimated from amplification of reference gene primers within the assay. To quantify the absolute abundance of each unique TCRbeta CDR3 rearrangement, sequence reads were collapsed and filtered. Productive Simpson clonality was computed per sample as the square root of Simpson's diversity index over productive rearrangements. This is the immuneACCESS table as TCRdb keeps it, with only in-frame sequences that have V and J called. A part of the clones is gone; compared with another copy, unresolved V genes explain less than half, and the rest is unexplained. The V and J calls and clone size are taken from that table; D and trimming were inferred from the DNA. The sample records around 100,000 clones, 75% to 90% of which are singletons. The ten largest clones represent less than 40% of the sample.

The collaborating institutions used their own protocols to collect whole blood in K2EDTA tubes. For TCRbeta analysis, collaborator samples were shipped as frozen whole blood, as isolated PBMCs, or as DNA extracted from either sample type. What the study reported, not specific to this receptor: The amount of clinical and demographic metadata varied by source and participant and was provided uncurated.

This sequence was found in a woman over 75 with acute or convalescent COVID-19. The chain is assembled from TRBV5-1 and TRBJ2-1; the D gene cannot be resolved reliably. The sequencing sample was made of peripheral blood. DNA sequence: TGCGCCAGCAGCTTGTCTCCTAGGCGGCTTTACAATGAGCAGTTCTTC. The translation is CASSLSPRRLYNEQFF.